Shown below are 24 T cell receptor beta chains from a single sample sequenced in a study of blood T cell repertoires in COVID-19. Clones were sequenced by immunoSEQ multiplex PCR, and TCRdb holds only the in-frame ones, with some missing. The sample includes some 350,000 clones, around 89% of them seen just once. Input material: peripheral blood. The receptors were sampled from a man younger than 30 with active or convalescent COVID-19.

This sequence joins TRBV5-3 and TRBJ1-5, with D unclear. TRBV5-3 is designated an ORF whose function remains uncertain. The CDR3 has 17 residues. With 3 bases removed from V and 0 bases from J, the gap between germline ends came to 16 bases. CDR3 sequence: CARSCADGKYSNQPQHF. In DNA form, the CDR3 reads TGTGCCAGAAGCTGTGCCGACGGGAAATATAGCAATCAGCCCCAGCATTTT.

The chain couples TRBV6-2 or TRBV6-3 to TRBJ2-5, with 10 bases fitting TRBD2. Germline V gene data show CDR1 as MNHEY and CDR2 as SVGEGT. CDR3 length: 17 residues. V trimming: 0 bases; J trimming: 5 bases; junction bases outside the gene matches: 9. CDR3 DNA: TGTGCCAGCAGTTACTCGATGCTAGCGGGAGTGGGTGAGACCCAGTACTTC. It specifies CASSYSMLAGVGETQYF.

The V gene is TRBV7-9, the J gene TRBJ2-5; the D is unclear. In germline, CDR1 is SEHNR, CDR2 FQNEAQ (reference sequence). Trimming pared 3 bases from V and 3 bases from J, leaving 5 bases between. This CDR3 region has 12 residues. As DNA, the CDR3 is TGTGCCAGCAGCTTTCTAGAAGAGACCCAGTACTTC. This gives the protein CASSFLEETQYF.

This clone was detected only once. The chain uses TRBV6-5 and TRBJ1-2; D is undetermined. The CDR3 totals 13 residues. Germline values: CDR1 MNHEY, CDR2 SVGAGI. Trimming took off 5 bases at V and 3 bases at J, with 10 bases between the two ends. The DNA of the CDR3 is TGTGCCAGCAGTCCCGGGTTCGACTATGGCTACACCTTC. Its protein is CASSPGFDYGYTF.

The chain is built from TRBV4-3 and TRBJ2-2; 9 bases are shared with TRBD2. V dropped 2 bases and J dropped 4; count of bases not matched to a gene: 5. The CDR3 totals 16 residues. CDR1 LGHNA and CDR2 YSLEER come from the germline V gene. DNA of the CDR3: TGCGCCAGCAGCCAAAAACTAGCGGGCCGCACCGGGGAGCTGTTTTTT. It codes for CASSQKLAGRTGELFF.

The chain employs TRBV5-1 and TRBJ1-1; 7 nucleotides line up with TRBD1. The CDR3 runs 17 residues. Germline lookup yields CDR1 SGHRS and CDR2 YFSETQ. The V segment lost 3 bases and the J segment 0 bases; nucleotides outside the gene matches: 11. The chain's CDR3 is CASSSTQPGQMNTEAFF. CDR3 in DNA: TGCGCCAGCAGCTCAACCCAGCCGGGACAGATGAACACTGAAGCTTTCTTT.

This chain links TRBV5-6 with TRBJ1-5, with unresolved D. V lost 0 bases and J 0 bases, leaving 7 bases between the germline ends. Germline V gene data show CDR1 as SGHDT and CDR2 as YYEEEE. The length of the CDR3 is 15 residues. The CDR3 DNA is TGTGCCAGCAGCTTGGGATCGGTTAGCAATCAGCCCCAGCATTTT. This sequence encodes CASSLGSVSNQPQHF.

This sequence joins TRBV2 and TRBJ2-3, with 9 positions matching TRBD2. With 3 bases clipped from V and 3 bases from J, the junction kept 7 bases outside the gene matches. Per the germline V gene, CDR1 is SNHLY and CDR2 is FYNNEI. The CDR3 sequence is 16 residues long. DNA for the CDR3: TGTGCCAGCAGTGAGCGGGAGGGCCGAATTACAGATACGCAGTATTTT. Encoded protein: CASSEREGRITDTQYF.

V is TRBV18 and J is TRBJ2-1; D possibly corresponds to TRBD1 (6 bases). V dropped 0 bases and J dropped 2 bases, with 11 bases sitting between them. Germline V gene sequence: CDR1 KGHSH, CDR2 LQKENI. The CDR3 consists of 16 residues. The CDR3 DNA reads TGTGCCAGCTCACCACCTCAGGGGCGAACCTACAATGAGCAGTTCTTC. Translating it yields CASSPPQGRTYNEQFF.

This sequence joins TRBV24-1 and TRBJ2-5; TRBD2 agrees at 13 bases. Looked up from germline, CDR1 is KGHDR and CDR2 is SFDVKD. V trimming: 4 bases; J trimming: 9 bases; junction bases outside the gene matches: 13. This CDR3 has 17 amino acids. CDR3 residues: CATSDQGTSGATPAQYF. The CDR3 DNA reads TGTGCCACCAGTGACCAGGGGACTAGCGGGGCCACGCCGGCCCAGTACTTC.

This chain links TRBV3-1 (or the pseudogene TRBV3-2) with TRBJ2-4, with 12 bases that match TRBD2. Germline assignment: CDR1 LGHDT and CDR2 YNNKEL (reference sequence). V gave up 4 bases and J gave up 9 bases; unmatched junction bases: 7. The CDR3 runs 15 residues. The chain's CDR3 is CASSPRLAGVIIQYF. The DNA of the CDR3 is TGTGCCAGCAGCCCTCGACTAGCGGGAGTTATCATTCAGTACTTC.

The table lists this clone with a few counts. CDR3 loop: CASSFRGGPRGELFF. Here the CDR3 DNA reads TGTGCCAGCAGCTTCCGTGGAGGGCCGCGCGGGGAGCTGTTTTTT. The chain employs TRBV11-2 and TRBJ2-2; the D gene is possibly TRBD2 (6 bases). CDR3 length: 15 residues. V lost 3 bases to trimming and J lost 7 bases, with 15 bases between them. Germline CDR1 is SGHAT and CDR2 is FQNNGV.

The chain employs TRBV9 and TRBJ2-7, with 7 bases that match TRBD1. With V trimmed by 4 bases and J by 3 bases, 10 bases remained unmatched. Germline V lookup: CDR1 SGDLS, CDR2 YYNGEE. The CDR3 runs 15 residues. The CDR3 loop reads CASSPNPWTGYEQYF. The CDR3 bases are TGTGCCAGCAGCCCCAACCCTTGGACAGGCTACGAGCAGTACTTC. Drawing the rest from reference TRBV9 and TRBJ2-7, the complete variable domain is DSGVTQTPKHLITATGQRVTLRCSPRSGDLSVYWYQQSLDQGLQFLIQYYNGEERAKGNILERFSAQQFPDLHSELNLSSLELGDSALYFCASSPNPWTGYEQYFGPGTRLTVT.

The rearrangement links TRBV28 to TRBJ1-5; a possible D gene is TRBD1 (6 bases). Trimming stripped 7 bases from V and 2 bases from J, with 18 bases between. CDR3 length: 16 residues. CDR1 and CDR2 from the germline V gene are MDHEN and SYDVKM. In DNA form, the CDR3 reads TGTGCCAGCAAGGGGGACCCTTTGACAGGCAATCAGCCCCAGCATTTT. Its translation is CASKGDPLTGNQPQHF.

The V and J genes are TRBV7-2 and TRBJ1-3; tentative D call: TRBD1 (5 bases). V was shortened by 5 bases and J by 1 base, with 9 bases between the two germline ends. The CDR3 has 14 amino acids. Germline V CDR1 and CDR2: SGHTA, FQGNSA. The CDR3 sequence is CASSPGISGNTIYF. In DNA form, the CDR3 reads TGTGCCAGCAGCCCAGGGATATCTGGAAACACCATATATTTT.

This clone was found a few times. This rearrangement joins TRBV15 to TRBJ1-1, with D tentatively TRBD1 (5 bases). V was pared by 5 bases and J by 6 bases, with 13 bases between. CDR3 length: 13 amino acids. CDR1 is LNHNV, CDR2 YYDKDF, per germline (reference sequence). CDR3: CATSGQGPPEAFF. Here the CDR3 DNA reads TGTGCCACCAGCGGTCAGGGTCCCCCTGAAGCTTTCTTT.

There are a few counts of this clone. The chain carries TRBV9 and TRBJ1-6, with TRBD1 matching over 7 bases. The CDR3 is 15 residues long. V lost 0 bases, J lost 5 bases, and 2 bases stayed unmatched. Germline V lookup: CDR1 SGDLS, CDR2 YYNGEE. The CDR3: CASSVEGQHNSPLHF. DNA of the CDR3: TGTGCCAGCAGCGTAGAGGGACAGCATAATTCACCCCTCCACTTT.

CDR3 region: CASSPSAGNNYGYTF. The CDR3 coding sequence is TGTGCCAGCAGTCCGAGCGCAGGGAATAACTATGGCTACACCTTC. V and J are TRBV7-2 and TRBJ1-2; a weak D match, TRBD1 (5 bases). In germline, CDR1 is SGHTA, CDR2 FQGNSA. V shed 6 bases and J shed 1 base, with 15 bases lying between them. This CDR3 contains 15 residues.

The rearrangement uses TRBV5-1 and TRBJ2-5, with a possible D match to TRBD2 (5 bases). V was pared by 2 bases and J by 5 bases, with 13 bases between. The CDR3 runs 14 residues. The germline V gene has CDR1 SGHRS and CDR2 YFSETQ. CDR3 DNA: TGCGCCAGCAGCTTCTCGAGTAGCGCTGAGACCCAGTACTTC. Protein product: CASSFSSSAETQYF.

The CDR3 bases are TGTGCCAGCAGCCCCAGGTTAACTGAAGCTTTCTTT. It specifies CASSPRLTEAFF. The genes are TRBV13 and TRBJ1-1; no firm D call. Deletions cut 5 bases from V and 5 bases from J, with 9 bases between. The germline V gene has CDR1 PRHDT and CDR2 FYEKMQ (reference sequence). CDR3 length: 12 amino acids.

The chain carries TRBV18 and TRBJ1-6, with 9 bases fitting TRBD1. This CDR3 is 14 amino acids long. With 3 bases clipped from V and 10 bases from J, the junction kept 4 bases outside the gene matches. The germline CDR1 and CDR2 sequences are KGHSH and LQKENI. The CDR3 sequence is CASSPRTGESPLHF. For the CDR3, the DNA is TGTGCCAGCTCACCGCGGACAGGGGAATCACCCCTCCACTTT.

This rearrangement joins TRBV18 to TRBJ1-6; D gene unclear. Germline V CDR1 and CDR2: KGHSH, LQKENI. The CDR3 contains 14 residues. The V end was cut by 6 bases, the J end by 5 bases, with 11 bases between. The CDR3 DNA reads as TGTGCCAGCTCTAGGAAGAGGGATAATTCACCCCTCCACTTT. This translates into CASSRKRDNSPLHF.

This chain links TRBV19 with TRBJ2-1, with D tentatively TRBD2 (6 bases). Trimming took off 8 bases at V and 0 bases at J, with 11 bases between the two ends. This CDR3 has 14 amino acids. Germline V gene sequence: CDR1 LNHDA, CDR2 SQIVND (reference sequence). CDR3 bases: TGTGCCAGTGGTGGGAGGTCCTCCTACAATGAGCAGTTCTTC. Its translation is CASGGRSSYNEQFF.

The chain joins TRBV27 to TRBJ2-7; TRBD1 matches 8 bases. The CDR3 runs to 15 residues. The ends lost 6 bases at V and 4 bases at J; junction bases unmatched: 11. Germline V gene data show CDR1 as MNHEY and CDR2 as SMNVEV (reference sequence). As DNA, the CDR3 is TGTGCCAGCAGCCGAAACCAGGGGGCCCCATACGAGCAGTACTTC. Protein sequence: CASSRNQGAPYEQYF.